Included here is one T cell receptor beta chain sequence, with context. This entry is derived from a study of blood T cell repertoires in COVID-19. Background on the study: Acute and convalescent COVID-19 samples came from the United States, Italy and Spain. T cells, B-cell-depleted T cells, or PBMCs provided the cDNA or gDNA that served as material.

This CDR3 spans 14 amino acids. The ends were cut back, 4 bases at V and 3 bases at J, with 13 bases in the middle. Germline V gives CDR1 SGHRS, CDR2 YFSETQ. In the original analysis: Amplification of reference gene primers provided the estimated nucleated cell counts. Assay: immunoSEQ multiplex PCR; the TCRdb copy retains only in-frame clones and omits some. That table furnishes V, J and clone size, whereas the DNA furnished D and trimming. The sample has around 250,000 clones, about 83% seen once. The origin of this receptor is an elderly man with acute or convalescent COVID-19. Material: peripheral blood. The chain links TRBV5-1 to TRBJ2-5; D is possibly TRBD2 (6 bases). CDR3 sequence reads: CASSPGGREETQYF. CDR3 nucleotide sequence: TGCGCCAGCAGCCCCGGAGGGCGGGAAGAGACCCAGTACTTC.